These T cell receptor beta chains were read from a single sample in a study of T cells after yellow fever vaccination. TCRdb ran MiXCR on the 5' RACE reads and lists one entry per CDR3 protein. This repertoire shows about 300,000 distinct CDR3 sequences, approximately 4.2% found once; its top ten account for about 24%. The sequenced sample was PBMCs, obtained 5 days after the yellow fever booster vaccination. These receptor sequences come from a man younger than 30 who received the YFV17D yellow fever vaccine. The CDR3 runs from the conserved cysteine through the conserved F or W. A D gene is named only where the DNA matches it firmly. The size field is filled for only some rows; it gives once, few, many or a size class.

TRBJ1-4	TRBV6-5	few	.	CASSSPRGEGEKLFF	TGTGCCAGCAGTTCTCCCAGGGGTGAAGGAGAAAAACTGTTTTTT
TRBJ1-5	TRBV19	.	.	CASRRGGGLSQPQHF	TGTGCCAGTAGGAGAGGCGGGGGGTTGTCTCAGCCCCAGCATTTT
TRBJ2-1	TRBV12-3/TRBV12-4	many	TRBD1	CASSPGDRGNEQFF	TGTGCCAGCAGTCCGGGGGACAGGGGGAATGAGCAGTTCTTC
TRBJ1-5	TRBV3-1	few	TRBD1	CASSQEVGQGGDQPQHF	TGTGCCAGCAGCCAAGAAGTCGGACAGGGTGGGGATCAGCCCCAGCATTTT
TRBJ2-2	TRBV5-1	few	TRBD2	CASSKTSGGNTGELFF	TGCGCCAGCAGCAAGACTAGCGGGGGGAACACCGGGGAGCTGTTTTTT
TRBJ2-5	TRBV7-3	few	TRBD2	CASSKTSGEWETQYF	TGTGCCAGCAGCAAGACTAGCGGGGAATGGGAGACCCAGTACTTC
TRBJ1-2	TRBV5-6	few	TRBD1	CASSLTDRAAGYTF	TGTGCCAGCAGCTTAACCGACAGGGCTGCGGGCTACACCTTC
TRBJ1-5	TRBV5-6	many	.	CASSLGPTPGNQPQHF	TGTGCCAGCAGCTTGGGGCCCACCCCAGGAAATCAGCCCCAGCATTTT
TRBJ1-1	TRBV13	.	.	CASSLVPGRGAFF	TGTGCCAGCAGCTTAGTTCCGGGCCGGGGAGCTTTCTTT
TRBJ2-2	TRBV5-1	many	.	CASSLVHPPAGELFF	TGCGCCAGCAGCTTGGTGCATCCGCCGGCCGGGGAGCTGTTTTTT
TRBJ2-5	TRBV18	.	.	CASSLTRDMKTQYF	TGTGCCAGCTCACTAACCCGGGACATGAAGACCCAGTACTTC
TRBJ1-6	TRBV5-1	.	.	CASSLRTPGDNSPLHF	TGCGCCAGCAGCTTACGGACACCCGGAGATAATTCACCCCTCCACTTT
TRBJ2-2	TRBV7-9	many	.	CASSSTERAGELFF	TGTGCCAGCAGCTCTACAGAGAGGGCCGGGGAGCTGTTTTTT
TRBJ2-1	TRBV10-1	few	TRBD2	CASRPQRGGCNEQFF	TGCGCCAGCAGACCTCAGCGGGGGGGTTGCAATGAGCAGTTCTTC
TRBJ1-4	TRBV20-1	many	TRBD1	CSAHGQGAGGEKLFF	TGCAGTGCCCACGGACAGGGGGCGGGAGGCGAAAAACTGTTTTTT
TRBJ2-3	TRBV7-2	many	.	CASSLPRGRGTDTQYF	TGTGCCAGCAGCTTACCCCGTGGGCGGGGCACAGATACGCAGTATTTT
TRBJ2-3	TRBV5-1	many	.	CASSLGVSKNTQYF	TGCGCCAGCAGCTTGGGGGTGTCAAAGAATACGCAGTATTTT
TRBJ2-5	TRBV5-4	.	TRBD1	CASRTGAIKETQYF	TGTGCCAGCAGAACAGGGGCTATCAAAGAGACCCAGTACTTC
TRBJ2-3	TRBV5-1	few	.	CASSSGTGITDTQYF	TGCGCCAGCAGTAGCGGGACAGGTATCACAGATACGCAGTATTTT
TRBJ1-1	TRBV7-2	many	.	CASSPSTGITEAFF	TGTGCCAGCAGCCCCAGTACAGGCATCACTGAAGCTTTCTTT
TRBJ2-5	TRBV29-1	few	.	CSVEWPLQETQYF	TGCAGCGTTGAATGGCCCCTCCAAGAGACCCAGTACTTC
TRBJ2-1	TRBV7-2	many	TRBD2	CASSAAGAGYEQFF	TGTGCCAGCAGCGCCGCGGGAGCGGGGTATGAGCAGTTCTTC
TRBJ2-5	TRBV5-1	many	TRBD1	CASSSTGGETQYF	TGCGCCAGCAGCAGCACAGGGGGCGAGACCCAGTACTTC
TRBJ1-2	TRBV20-1	many	.	CSARDLPYGYTF	TGCAGTGCTAGAGATCTCCCCTATGGCTACACCTTC
TRBJ2-3	TRBV11-2	.	.	CASSLVGRNPGRGDTQYF	TGTGCCAGCAGCTTAGTAGGCCGCAACCCTGGTAGGGGAGATACGCAGTATTTT